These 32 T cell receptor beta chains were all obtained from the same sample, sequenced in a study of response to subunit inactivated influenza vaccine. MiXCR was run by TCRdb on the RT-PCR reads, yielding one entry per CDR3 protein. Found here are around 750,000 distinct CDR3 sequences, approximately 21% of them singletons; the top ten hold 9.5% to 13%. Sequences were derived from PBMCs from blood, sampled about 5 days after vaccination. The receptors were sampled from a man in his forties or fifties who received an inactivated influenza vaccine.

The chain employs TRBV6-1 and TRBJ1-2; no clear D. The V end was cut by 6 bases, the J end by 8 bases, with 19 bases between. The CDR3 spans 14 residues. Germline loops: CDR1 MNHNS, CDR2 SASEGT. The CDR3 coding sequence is TGTGCCAGCAGCCCCACCGGACGCCTCGCGGGCTACACCTTC. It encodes CASSPTGRLAGYTF.

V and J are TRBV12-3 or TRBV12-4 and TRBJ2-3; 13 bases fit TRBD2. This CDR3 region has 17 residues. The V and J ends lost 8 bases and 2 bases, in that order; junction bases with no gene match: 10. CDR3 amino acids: CASDKGLAGADTDTQYF. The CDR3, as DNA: TGTGCCAGCGACAAAGGACTAGCGGGGGCCGACACAGATACGCAGTATTTT.

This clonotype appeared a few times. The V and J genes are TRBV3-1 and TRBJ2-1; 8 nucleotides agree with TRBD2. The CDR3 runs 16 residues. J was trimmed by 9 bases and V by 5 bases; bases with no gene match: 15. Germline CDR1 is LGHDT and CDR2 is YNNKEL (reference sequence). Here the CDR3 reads CASSLPTSVGLGEQFF. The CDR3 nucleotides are TGTGCCAGCAGCTTACCGACTAGCGTCGGCCTAGGTGAGCAGTTCTTC.

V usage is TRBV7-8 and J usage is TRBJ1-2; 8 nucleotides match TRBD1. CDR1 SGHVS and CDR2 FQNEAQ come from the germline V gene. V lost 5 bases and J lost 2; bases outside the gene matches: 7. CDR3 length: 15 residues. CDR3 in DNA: TGTGCCAGCAGCCTCGACAGGGGCAGAAACTATGGCTACACCTTC. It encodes CASSLDRGRNYGYTF.

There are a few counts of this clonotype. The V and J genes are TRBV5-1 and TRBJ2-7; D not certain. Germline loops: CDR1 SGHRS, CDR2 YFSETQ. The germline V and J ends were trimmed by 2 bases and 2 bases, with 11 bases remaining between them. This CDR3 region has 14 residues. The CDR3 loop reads CASSFGNLPYEQYF. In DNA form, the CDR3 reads TGCGCCAGCAGCTTTGGGAACCTACCCTACGAGCAGTACTTC.

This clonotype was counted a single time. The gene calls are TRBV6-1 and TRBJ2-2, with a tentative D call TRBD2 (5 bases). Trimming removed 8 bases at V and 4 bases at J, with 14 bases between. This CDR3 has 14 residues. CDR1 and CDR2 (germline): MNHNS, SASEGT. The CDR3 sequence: CASVSGSRTGELFF. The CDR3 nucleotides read TGTGCCAGCGTGTCGGGGTCCCGCACCGGGGAGCTGTTTTTT.

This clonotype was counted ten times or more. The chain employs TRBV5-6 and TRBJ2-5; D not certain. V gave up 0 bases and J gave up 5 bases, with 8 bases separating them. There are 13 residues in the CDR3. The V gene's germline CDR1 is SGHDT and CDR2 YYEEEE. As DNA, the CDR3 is TGTGCCAGCAGCTTGGCCCATTGGGAGACCCAGTACTTC. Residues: CASSLAHWETQYF.

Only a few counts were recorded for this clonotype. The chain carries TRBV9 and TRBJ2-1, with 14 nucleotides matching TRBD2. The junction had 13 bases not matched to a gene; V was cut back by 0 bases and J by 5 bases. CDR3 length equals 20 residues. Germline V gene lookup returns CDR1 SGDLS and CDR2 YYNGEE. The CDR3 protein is CASSVGRRSPGLAGDNEQFF. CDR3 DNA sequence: TGTGCCAGCAGCGTAGGTCGTCGGTCCCCGGGACTAGCGGGAGACAATGAGCAGTTCTTC.

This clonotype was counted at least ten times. The CDR3 DNA reads TGCAGTGCCCCCGCGTCGGCCCTAAACAGCATTCAGTACTTC. It is translated as CSAPASALNSIQYF. The V and J genes are TRBV20-1 and TRBJ2-4; D remains unclear. CDR1 DFQATT and CDR2 SNEGSKA come from the germline V gene (reference sequence). V was trimmed by 6 bases and J by 9 bases, leaving 21 bases between them. This CDR3 has 14 residues.

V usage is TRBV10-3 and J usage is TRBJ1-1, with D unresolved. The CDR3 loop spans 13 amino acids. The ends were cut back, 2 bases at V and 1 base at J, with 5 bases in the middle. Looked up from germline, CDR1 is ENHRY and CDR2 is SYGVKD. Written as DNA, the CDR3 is TGTGCCATCAGTGAGGGTCAGAACACTGAAGCTTTCTTT. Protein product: CAISEGQNTEAFF.

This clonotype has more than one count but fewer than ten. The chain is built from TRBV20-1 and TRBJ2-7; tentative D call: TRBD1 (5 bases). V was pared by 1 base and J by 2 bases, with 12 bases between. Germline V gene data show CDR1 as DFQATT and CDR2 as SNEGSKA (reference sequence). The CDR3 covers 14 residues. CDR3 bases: TGCAGTGCTAGAGGACAGCCGGGTCCCTACGAGCAGTACTTC. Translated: CSARGQPGPYEQYF.

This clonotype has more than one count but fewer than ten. The CDR3: CASSLAQGALSPLHF. The DNA of the CDR3 is TGTGCCAGCAGCTTAGCGCAGGGGGCGCTTTCACCCCTCCACTTT. This chain joins TRBV7-8 and TRBJ1-6; TRBD1 aligns across 8 bases. The V gene end was trimmed by 0 bases and the J gene end by 9 bases; junction bases not matched to a gene: 4. CDR1 SGHVS and CDR2 FQNEAQ come from the germline V gene. The CDR3 sequence is 15 residues long. The variable domain in full, completed from reference TRBV7-8 and TRBJ1-6, reads GAGVSQSPRYKVAKRGQDVALRCDPISGHVSLFWYQQALGQGPEFLTYFQNEAQLDKSGLPSDRFFAERPEGSVSTLKIQRTQQEDSAVYLCASSLAQGALSPLHFGNGTRLTVT.

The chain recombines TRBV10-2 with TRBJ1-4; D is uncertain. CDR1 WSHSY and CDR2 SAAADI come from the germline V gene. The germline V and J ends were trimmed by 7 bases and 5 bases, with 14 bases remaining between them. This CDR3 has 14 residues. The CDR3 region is CASTAGSLNEKLFF. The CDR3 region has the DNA TGCGCCAGCACTGCAGGTTCCCTGAATGAAAAACTGTTTTTT.

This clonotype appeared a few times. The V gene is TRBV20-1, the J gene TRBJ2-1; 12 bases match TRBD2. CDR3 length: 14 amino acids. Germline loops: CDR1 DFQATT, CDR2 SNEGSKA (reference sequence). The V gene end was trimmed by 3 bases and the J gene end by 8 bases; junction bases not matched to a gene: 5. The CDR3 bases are TGCAGTGCTAGTAGACTAGCGGGAGATGATGAGCAGTTCTTC. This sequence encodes CSASRLAGDDEQFF.

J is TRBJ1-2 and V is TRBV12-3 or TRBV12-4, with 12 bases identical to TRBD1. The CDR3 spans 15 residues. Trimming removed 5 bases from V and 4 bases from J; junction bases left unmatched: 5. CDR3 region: CASSTGTGGTYGYTF. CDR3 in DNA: TGTGCCAGCAGTACCGGGACAGGGGGCACCTATGGCTACACCTTC.

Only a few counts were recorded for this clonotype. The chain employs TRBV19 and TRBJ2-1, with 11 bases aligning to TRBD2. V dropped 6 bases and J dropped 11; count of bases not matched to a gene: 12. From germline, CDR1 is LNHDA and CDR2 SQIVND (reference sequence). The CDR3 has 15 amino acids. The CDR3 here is CASRLSGTSGTQQFF. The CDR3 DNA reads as TGTGCCAGTAGACTCTCCGGGACTAGCGGTACGCAGCAGTTCTTC.

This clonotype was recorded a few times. CDR3 nucleotides: TGCAGCGTTGACGGGGAGGGAAACATTCAGTACTTC. It is translated as CSVDGEGNIQYF. The V gene is TRBV29-1, the J gene TRBJ2-4, with 7 bases identical to TRBD2. This CDR3 is built from 12 residues. Germline CDR1 SQVTM, CDR2 ANQGSEA. V lost 3 bases to trimming and J lost 6 bases; unmatched junction nucleotides: 2.

The CDR3 region has the DNA TGTGCCAGCTCTTCGAGGGACGGAGCCAATTCACCCCTCCACTTT. Its protein is CASSSRDGANSPLHF. The rearrangement joins TRBV18 to TRBJ1-6; weak D call: TRBD1 (5 bases). The CDR3 contains 15 residues. V lost 6 bases to trimming and J lost 7 bases, with 16 bases between them. Germline V gene lookup returns CDR1 KGHSH and CDR2 LQKENI.

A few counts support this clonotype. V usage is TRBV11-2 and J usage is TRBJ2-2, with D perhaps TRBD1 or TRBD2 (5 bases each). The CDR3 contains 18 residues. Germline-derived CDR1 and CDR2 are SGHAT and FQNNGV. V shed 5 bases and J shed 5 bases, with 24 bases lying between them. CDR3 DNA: TGTGCCAGCAGCGGAAAACGGGGACCACCTTGGGGGACCGGGGAGCTGTTTTTT. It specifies CASSGKRGPPWGTGELFF.

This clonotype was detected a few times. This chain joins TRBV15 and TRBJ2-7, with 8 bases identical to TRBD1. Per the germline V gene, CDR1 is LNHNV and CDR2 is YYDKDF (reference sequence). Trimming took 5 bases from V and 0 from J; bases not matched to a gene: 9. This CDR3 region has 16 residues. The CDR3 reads CATSSPRDRSSYEQYF. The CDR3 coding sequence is TGTGCCACCAGCTCCCCCCGGGACAGGAGCTCCTACGAGCAGTACTTC. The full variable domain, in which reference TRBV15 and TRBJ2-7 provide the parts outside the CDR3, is DAMVIQNPRYQVTQFGKPVTLSCSQTLNHNVMYWYQQKSSQAPKLLFHYYDKDFNNEADTPDNFQSRRPNTSFCFLDIRSPGLGDTAMYLCATSSPRDRSSYEQYFGPGTRLTVT.

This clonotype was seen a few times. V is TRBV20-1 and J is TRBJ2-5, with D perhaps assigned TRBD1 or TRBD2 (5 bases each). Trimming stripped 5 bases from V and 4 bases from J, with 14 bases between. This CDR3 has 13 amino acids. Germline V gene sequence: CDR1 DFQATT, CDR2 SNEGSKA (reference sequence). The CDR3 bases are TGCAGTGCTCGAGGGGTGGGACGAGAGACCCAGTACTTC. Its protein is CSARGVGRETQYF.

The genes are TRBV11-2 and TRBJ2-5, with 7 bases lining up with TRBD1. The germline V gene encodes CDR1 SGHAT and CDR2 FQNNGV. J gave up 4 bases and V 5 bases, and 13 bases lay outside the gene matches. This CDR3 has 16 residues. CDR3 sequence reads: CASSPRWTGSSETQYF. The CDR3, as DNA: TGTGCCAGCAGCCCCCGTTGGACAGGTAGTTCAGAGACCCAGTACTTC.

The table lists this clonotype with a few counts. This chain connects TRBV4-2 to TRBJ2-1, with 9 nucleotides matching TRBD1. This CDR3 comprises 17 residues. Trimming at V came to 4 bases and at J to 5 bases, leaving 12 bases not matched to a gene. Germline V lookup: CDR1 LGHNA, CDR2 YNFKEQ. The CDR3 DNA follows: TGTGCCAGCAGCCCCCTTGGGGCACAGGGGGCGAACAATGAGCAGTTCTTC. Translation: CASSPLGAQGANNEQFF.

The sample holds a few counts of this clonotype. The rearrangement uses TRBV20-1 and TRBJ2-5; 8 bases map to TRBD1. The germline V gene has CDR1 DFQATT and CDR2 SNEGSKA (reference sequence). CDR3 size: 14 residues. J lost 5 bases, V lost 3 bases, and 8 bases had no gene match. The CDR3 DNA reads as TGCAGTGCTAGTCGTCAGGGGGCTCTTGAGACCCAGTACTTC. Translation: CSASRQGALETQYF.

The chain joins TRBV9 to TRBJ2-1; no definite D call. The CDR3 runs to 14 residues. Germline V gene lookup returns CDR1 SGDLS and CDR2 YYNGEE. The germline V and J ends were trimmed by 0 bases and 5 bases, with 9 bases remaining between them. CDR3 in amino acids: CASSVEGYNNEQFF. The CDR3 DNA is TGTGCCAGCAGCGTAGAAGGGTACAACAATGAGCAGTTCTTC.

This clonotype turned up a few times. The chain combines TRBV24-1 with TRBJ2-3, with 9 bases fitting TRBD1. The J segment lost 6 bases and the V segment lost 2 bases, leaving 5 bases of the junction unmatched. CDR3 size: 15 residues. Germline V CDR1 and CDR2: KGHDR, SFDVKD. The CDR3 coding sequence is TGTGCCACCAGTGATTCCGGGACAGGGCGCGATACGCAGTATTTT. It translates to CATSDSGTGRDTQYF.

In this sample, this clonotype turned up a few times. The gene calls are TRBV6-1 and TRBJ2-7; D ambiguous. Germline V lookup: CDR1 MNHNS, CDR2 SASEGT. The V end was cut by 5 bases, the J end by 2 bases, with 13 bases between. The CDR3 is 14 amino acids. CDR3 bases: TGTGCCAGCAGTCCGACCGCCGGACCCTACGAGCAGTACTTC. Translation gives CASSPTAGPYEQYF.

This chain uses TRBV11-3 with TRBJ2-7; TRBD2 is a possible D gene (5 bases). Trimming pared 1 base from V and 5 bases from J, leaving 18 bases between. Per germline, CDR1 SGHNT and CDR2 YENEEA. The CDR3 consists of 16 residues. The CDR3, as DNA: TGTGCCAGCAGCTTAGGTTCGGGGAACTCCGAAAACGAGCAGTACTTC. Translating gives CASSLGSGNSENEQYF.

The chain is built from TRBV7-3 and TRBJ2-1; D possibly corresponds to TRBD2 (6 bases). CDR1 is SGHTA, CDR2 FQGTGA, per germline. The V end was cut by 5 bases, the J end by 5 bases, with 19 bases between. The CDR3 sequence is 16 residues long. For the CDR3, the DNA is TGTGCCAGCAGCCCCTCCCCGGCGGGATTCCACAATGAGCAGTTCTTC. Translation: CASSPSPAGFHNEQFF.

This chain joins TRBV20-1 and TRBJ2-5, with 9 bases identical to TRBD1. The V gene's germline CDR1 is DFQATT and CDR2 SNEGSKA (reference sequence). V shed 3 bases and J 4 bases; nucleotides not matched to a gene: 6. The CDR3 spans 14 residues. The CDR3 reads CSASAGTGTETQYF. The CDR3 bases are TGCAGTGCTAGCGCCGGGACAGGGACAGAGACCCAGTACTTC.

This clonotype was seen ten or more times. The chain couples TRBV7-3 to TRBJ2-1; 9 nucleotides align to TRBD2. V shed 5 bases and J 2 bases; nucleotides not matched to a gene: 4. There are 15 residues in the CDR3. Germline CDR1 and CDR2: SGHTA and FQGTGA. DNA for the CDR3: TGTGCCAGCAGCCCTTCTAGCGGGGCCTACAATGAGCAGTTCTTC. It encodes CASSPSSGAYNEQFF.

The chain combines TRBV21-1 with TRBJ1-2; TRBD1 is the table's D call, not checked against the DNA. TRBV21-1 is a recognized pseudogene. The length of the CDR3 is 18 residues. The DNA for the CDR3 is TGTGCCAGCAGCAAATCCGGCCCAGCCCTGGACAGGGATTATGGCTACACCTTC. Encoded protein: CASSKSGPALDRDYGYTF.